This is a list of T cell receptor beta chains from one sample in a study of human T cells and chemical hapten exposure. A single record per CDR3 protein comes from TCRdb applying MiXCR to the RACE reads. There are roughly 100,000 distinct CDR3 sequences in the sample; around 35% occur only once, and around 2.5% lies in the top ten. Here the sequenced sample was whole blood, taken in connection with sensitization to the hapten diphenylcyclopropenone (DPC). These receptors were taken from a man in his forties with alopecia areata. Some clones in this sample may be carry-over from other donors' samples. CDR3s include the opening cysteine and the closing phenylalanine or tryptophan. Each record gives: CDR3 protein, CDR3 DNA, D gene, V gene, clone size, J gene. D genes are given only for firm matches. Not every row has a clone size; where given, it reads once, few, many or a size class.

CDR3: CASSPTVNEKLFF
DNA: TGCGCCAGCAGCCCGACAGTTAATGAAAAACTGTTTTTT
D: -
V: TRBV5-1
size: once
J: TRBJ1-4

CDR3: CASIRRNTEAFF
DNA: TGTGCCAGCATACGTCGGAACACTGAAGCTTTCTTT
D: -
V: TRBV28
size: few
J: TRBJ1-1

CDR3: CASWEREPANEQFF
DNA: TGTGCCAGCTGGGAGCGGGAGCCCGCCAATGAGCAGTTCTTC
D: TRBD2
V: TRBV2
size: -
J: TRBJ2-1

CDR3: CASSPGTGPNQPQHF
DNA: TGTGCTAGCAGCCCGGGGACAGGCCCCAATCAGCCCCAGCATTTT
D: TRBD1
V: TRBV7-7
size: few
J: TRBJ1-5

CDR3: CASSVSASGSTDTQYF
DNA: TGTGCCAGCAGCGTTTCCGCTAGCGGGAGTACAGATACGCAGTATTTT
D: TRBD2
V: TRBV9
size: few
J: TRBJ2-3

CDR3: CASSSWTSGSNYEQFF
DNA: TGTGCCAGCAGTTCCTGGACTAGCGGGAGTAACTATGAGCAGTTCTTC
D: TRBD2
V: TRBV27
size: -
J: TRBJ2-1

CDR3: CASSPRDSSGAGELFF
DNA: TGTGCCAGCTCACCGCGGGACTCAAGCGGGGCCGGGGAGCTGTTTTTT
D: TRBD2
V: TRBV18
size: -
J: TRBJ2-2

CDR3: CASRTGGKSDTQYF
DNA: TGTGCCAGCAGGACAGGGGGCAAGAGCGATACGCAGTATTTT
D: TRBD1
V: TRBV12-3/TRBV12-4
size: -
J: TRBJ2-3

CDR3: CSARVVLGLAGEPISYEQYF
DNA: TGCAGTGCTAGGGTGGTATTGGGACTAGCGGGAGAACCCATCTCCTACGAGCAGTACTTC
D: TRBD2
V: TRBV20-1
size: -
J: TRBJ2-7

CDR3: CASISPGAPDTQYF
DNA: TGCGCCAGCATTTCGCCGGGAGCGCCAGATACGCAGTATTTT
D: -
V: TRBV5-1
size: few
J: TRBJ2-3

CDR3: CAISIQGYEQFF
DNA: TGTGCCATCAGCATACAGGGCTATGAGCAGTTCTTC
D: -
V: TRBV10-3
size: -
J: TRBJ2-1

CDR3: CASSLARGIAGDTVDTQYF
DNA: TGTGCCAGCAGCTTAGCGCGAGGAATAGCGGGAGATACGGTGGATACGCAGTATTTT
D: TRBD2
V: TRBV7-2
size: -
J: TRBJ2-3

CDR3: CAISAGVSNQPQHF
DNA: TGTGCCATCAGTGCGGGGGTTAGCAATCAGCCCCAGCATTTT
D: -
V: TRBV10-3
size: -
J: TRBJ1-5

CDR3: CASSPGTGKSGTDTQYF
DNA: TGTGCCAGCAGCCCCGGGACAGGAAAAAGTGGCACAGATACGCAGTATTTT
D: TRBD1
V: TRBV28
size: -
J: TRBJ2-3

CDR3: CASSESGYDEQYF
DNA: TGCGCCAGCAGTGAGTCCGGGTACGACGAGCAGTACTTC
D: -
V: TRBV10-1
size: -
J: TRBJ2-7

CDR3: CSAIAGSSYNEQFF
DNA: TGCAGCGCAATAGCGGGGAGCTCCTACAATGAGCAGTTCTTC
D: TRBD2
V: TRBV29-1
size: few
J: TRBJ2-1

CDR3: CASSYAQFSGANVLTF
DNA: TGTGCCAGCAGTTACGCCCAATTCTCTGGGGCCAACGTCCTGACTTTC
D: -
V: TRBV6-5
size: -
J: TRBJ2-6

CDR3: CSASSGGGRDIQYF
DNA: TGCAGTGCTAGTTCTGGGGGGGGGAGAGACATTCAGTACTTC
D: TRBD2
V: TRBV20-1
size: -
J: TRBJ2-4

CDR3: CASSAPGTSSNEQFF
DNA: TGTGCCAGCAGCGCACCCGGGACTAGCAGCAATGAGCAGTTCTTC
D: TRBD2
V: TRBV9
size: -
J: TRBJ2-1

CDR3: CASSVWTGGNGYTF
DNA: TGTGCCAGCAGTGTTTGGACAGGGGGAAATGGCTACACCTTC
D: TRBD1
V: TRBV2
size: -
J: TRBJ1-2

CDR3: CASSYMSGALTEAFF
DNA: TGTGCCAGCAGTTACATGTCAGGGGCACTTACTGAAGCTTTCTTT
D: -
V: TRBV6-5
size: -
J: TRBJ1-1

CDR3: CASSQEGGGLTEAFF
DNA: TGTGCCAGCAGTCAGGAGGGAGGGGGGCTAACTGAAGCTTTCTTT
D: -
V: TRBV12-3/TRBV12-4
size: -
J: TRBJ1-1

CDR3: CASREGSKGSATYNEQFF
DNA: TGTGCCAGTAGGGAGGGGAGTAAGGGTAGCGCCACCTACAATGAGCAGTTCTTC
D: -
V: TRBV19
size: -
J: TRBJ2-1

CDR3: CASSLAGTYGYTF
DNA: TGTGCCAGCAGCTTAGCAGGGACCTATGGCTACACCTTC
D: -
V: TRBV7-9
size: -
J: TRBJ1-2

CDR3: CSARDAVAREGPPDTQYF
DNA: TGCAGTGCTAGAGATGCGGTAGCACGGGAGGGCCCTCCAGATACGCAGTATTTT
D: TRBD2
V: TRBV20-1
size: -
J: TRBJ2-3

CDR3: CASTPGQLNEQFF
DNA: TGTGCCAGCACCCCCGGGCAACTCAATGAGCAGTTCTTC
D: -
V: TRBV6-2/TRBV6-3
size: -
J: TRBJ2-1

CDR3: CASSPPATRSYNEQFF
DNA: TGTGCCAGCTCACCACCGGCTACCCGATCCTACAATGAGCAGTTCTTC
D: -
V: TRBV18
size: -
J: TRBJ2-1